The TCR beta chain under discussion was sequenced for a study of response to subunit inactivated influenza vaccine. Findings and caveats of the study: Seasonal influenza vaccination, on each occasion, was suggested by the authors to recruit few new T cells.

Trimming cost V 1 base and J 6 bases; bases outside gene matches: 2. This CDR3 region has 14 residues. The germline gives CDR1 SGHKS, CDR2 YYEKEE (reference sequence). Each CDR3 protein is one row after TCRdb ran MiXCR on the RT-PCR reads. The table lists 700,000 to 900,000 distinct CDR3 sequences, over 20% of them singletons. Of note for this clonotype: Antigen specificity is unknown.

The V gene is TRBV5-5, the J gene TRBJ2-7; 12 bases agree with TRBD2. Sequencing used PBMCs from blood, obtained about 5 days after vaccination. The receptor was isolated from a man in his forties or fifties who received an inactivated influenza vaccine. CDR3 bases: TGTGCCAGCAGCTTGCAGACTAGCGGGAGCGAGCAGTACTTC. It specifies CASSLQTSGSEQYF.